Sequencing of this T cell receptor (beta chain) was carried out in a study of blood T cell repertoires in COVID-19. Study-wide background: Collection of acute and convalescent COVID-19 samples took place in the United States, Italy and Spain.

V dropped 4 bases and J dropped 5 bases, with 12 bases sitting between them. This CDR3 has 13 residues. In germline, CDR1 is GTSNPN, CDR2 SVGIG (reference sequence). This clone was recorded only once. The repertoire was sequenced with immunoSEQ multiplex PCR; TCRdb's copy has only in-frame clones and lacks some. The table records over 150,000 clones, under 85% of them present only once. Sequenced input: peripheral blood. The clonotype was recovered from an elderly woman with acute or convalescent COVID-19. The rearrangement links TRBV30 to TRBJ1-5; D is possibly TRBD1 (5 bases). The CDR3 reads CAWTAQADQPQHF. CDR3 coding DNA: TGTGCCTGGACTGCACAGGCGGATCAGCCCCAGCATTTT.